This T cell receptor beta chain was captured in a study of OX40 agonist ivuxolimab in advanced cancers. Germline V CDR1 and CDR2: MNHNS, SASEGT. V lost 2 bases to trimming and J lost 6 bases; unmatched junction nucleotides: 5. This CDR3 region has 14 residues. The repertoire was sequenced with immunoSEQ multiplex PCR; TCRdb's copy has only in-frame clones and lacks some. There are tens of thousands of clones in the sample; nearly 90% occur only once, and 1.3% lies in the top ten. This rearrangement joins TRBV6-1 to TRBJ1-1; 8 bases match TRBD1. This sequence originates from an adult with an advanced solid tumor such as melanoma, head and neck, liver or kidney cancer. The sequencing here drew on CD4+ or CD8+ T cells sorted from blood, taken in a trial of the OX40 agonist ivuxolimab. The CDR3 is CASSEQGAYPEAFF. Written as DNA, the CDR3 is TGTGCCAGCAGTGAACAGGGGGCCTACCCTGAAGCTTTCTTT.